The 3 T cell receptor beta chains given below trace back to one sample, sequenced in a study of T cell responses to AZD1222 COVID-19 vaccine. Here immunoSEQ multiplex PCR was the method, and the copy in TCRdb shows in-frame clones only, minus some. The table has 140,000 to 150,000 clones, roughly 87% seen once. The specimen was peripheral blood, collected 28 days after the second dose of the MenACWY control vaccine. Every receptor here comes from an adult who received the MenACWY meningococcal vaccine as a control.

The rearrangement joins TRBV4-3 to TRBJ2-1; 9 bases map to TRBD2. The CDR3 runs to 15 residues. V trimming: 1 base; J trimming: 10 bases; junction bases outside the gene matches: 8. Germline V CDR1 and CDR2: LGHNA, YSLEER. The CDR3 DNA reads TGCGCCAGCAGCCAAGTAGCGGGGGACCCTCGGGAGCAGTTCTTC. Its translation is CASSQVAGDPREQFF.

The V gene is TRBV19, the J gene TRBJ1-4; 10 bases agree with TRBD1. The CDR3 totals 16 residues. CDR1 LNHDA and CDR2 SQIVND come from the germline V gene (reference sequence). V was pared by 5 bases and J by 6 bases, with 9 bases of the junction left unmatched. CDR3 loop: CASSPYRGTGDEKLFF. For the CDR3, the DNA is TGTGCCAGTAGTCCCTATAGAGGGACAGGGGATGAAAAACTGTTTTTT.

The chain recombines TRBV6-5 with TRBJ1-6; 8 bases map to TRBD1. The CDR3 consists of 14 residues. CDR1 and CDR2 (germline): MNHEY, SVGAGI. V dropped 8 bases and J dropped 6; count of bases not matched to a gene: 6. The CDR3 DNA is TGTGCCAGCTTTGGGCAGGGGGCTAATTCACCCCTCCACTTT. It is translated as CASFGQGANSPLHF.